The 10 T cell receptor beta chains given below trace back to one sample, sequenced in a study of cytomegalovirus exposure and HLA in healthy donors. PCR amplification relied on 60 Vbeta primers (plus 13 Jbeta primers). Clones were read by immunoSEQ multiplex PCR, and TCRdb kept only the in-frame ones, dropping some. The profile shows 54,000 or so clones, around 50% of them singletons. Sequences were obtained from PBMCs. These receptor sequences come from a human donor in good health.

The chain uses TRBV27 and TRBJ2-7, with a weak D call TRBD1 (5 bases). This CDR3 is built from 13 residues. Germline values: CDR1 MNHEY, CDR2 SMNVEV (reference sequence). The V gene lost 2 bases and the J gene lost 4 bases, with 9 bases spanning the gap. The CDR3 DNA sequence: TGTGCCAGCAGTTTAAATTCAGGGTACGAGCAGTACTTC. Translating gives CASSLNSGYEQYF.

The gene calls are TRBV27 and TRBJ1-2, with 8 bases fitting TRBD1. The CDR3 runs 16 residues. In germline, CDR1 is MNHEY, CDR2 SMNVEV (reference sequence). V was clipped by 4 bases and J by 4 bases; unmatched bases: 11. In DNA, the CDR3 is TGTGCCAGCAGTTACCAGGGGGCAAGGACAGCCTATGGCTACACCTTC. Its protein is CASSYQGARTAYGYTF.

The J gene is TRBJ2-3, the V gene TRBV7-2; 9 bases are shared with TRBD2. CDR3 length equals 14 residues. Germline-derived CDR1 and CDR2 are SGHTA and FQGNSA. V dropped 5 bases and J dropped 4; count of bases not matched to a gene: 4. CDR3 loop: CASSTQRGADTQYF. The CDR3 DNA sequence: TGTGCCAGCAGCACGCAGCGGGGGGCAGATACGCAGTATTTT.

The chain combines TRBV11-3 with TRBJ2-1, with 7 nucleotides matching TRBD1. CDR1 SGHNT and CDR2 YENEEA come from the germline V gene. V shed 3 bases and J 7 bases; nucleotides not matched to a gene: 6. The CDR3 is 14 residues long. CDR3 sequence: CASSLDRTGNEQFF. CDR3 nucleotide sequence: TGTGCCAGCAGCTTGGACAGGACGGGGAATGAGCAGTTCTTC.

This clone was observed a single time. The chain recombines TRBV2 with TRBJ1-4; TRBD1 aligns across 8 bases. Germline V gene data show CDR1 as SNHLY and CDR2 as FYNNEI. The CDR3 contains 15 residues. The V segment lost 1 base and the J segment 8 bases; nucleotides outside the gene matches: 6. CDR3 sequence: CASSEDQGAEEKLFF. The CDR3 nucleotides are TGTGCCAGCAGTGAAGATCAGGGGGCAGAAGAAAAACTGTTTTTT.

The gene calls are TRBV7-9 and TRBJ1-5, with 8 bases identical to TRBD1. Germline V gene lookup returns CDR1 SEHNR and CDR2 FQNEAQ (reference sequence). The junction had 4 bases not matched to a gene; V was cut back by 5 bases and J by 7 bases. CDR3 size: 13 residues. This chain's CDR3 is CASSLDRGQPQHF. Written as DNA, the CDR3 is TGTGCCAGCAGCCTAGACAGGGGACAGCCCCAGCATTTT. The whole variable domain, remainder taken from reference TRBV7-9 and TRBJ1-5, is DTGVSQNPRHKITKRGQNVTFRCDPISEHNRLYWYRQTLGQGPEFLTYFQNEAQLEKSRLLSDRFSAERPKGSFSTLEIQRTEQGDSAMYLCASSLDRGQPQHFGDGTRLSIL.

The chain is built from TRBV30 and TRBJ1-2; D is ambiguous. V lost 1 base, J lost 0 bases, and 6 bases lay in between. Germline CDR1 and CDR2: GTSNPN and SVGIG (reference sequence). CDR3 length: 13 residues. CDR3 nucleotides: TGTGCCTGGAGTGCGGGTTCTAACTATGGCTACACCTTC. Translation: CAWSAGSNYGYTF.

This clone came up a few times. This chain joins TRBV30 and TRBJ2-7, with TRBD1 identical over 7 bases. Germline lookup yields CDR1 GTSNPN and CDR2 SVGIG (reference sequence). With 4 bases clipped from V and 6 bases from J, the junction kept 9 bases outside the gene matches. The CDR3 consists of 13 residues. The CDR3: CAWTSGRGREQYF. The CDR3 DNA reads TGTGCCTGGACTTCAGGAAGGGGGCGCGAGCAGTACTTC.

This clone was seen a single time. The V and J genes are TRBV7-9 and TRBJ2-1, with TRBD1 identical over 7 bases. The V gene's germline CDR1 is SEHNR and CDR2 FQNEAQ (reference sequence). V lost 5 bases to trimming and J lost 5 bases; unmatched junction nucleotides: 9. The CDR3 sequence is 15 residues long. CDR3 sequence: CASSPGAGTDNEQFF. CDR3 nucleotides: TGTGCCAGCAGCCCCGGCGCCGGGACAGACAATGAGCAGTTCTTC.

This clone was picked up a small number of times. This chain joins TRBV30 and TRBJ1-6, with 9 bases lining up with TRBD1. The CDR3 is made up of 13 amino acids. From germline, CDR1 is GTSNPN and CDR2 SVGIG (reference sequence). V dropped 3 bases and J dropped 11; count of bases not matched to a gene: 5. In nucleotides, the CDR3 is TGTGCCTGGAGAGGACAGGGGATAGCACCCCTCCACTTT. This encodes CAWRGQGIAPLHF.